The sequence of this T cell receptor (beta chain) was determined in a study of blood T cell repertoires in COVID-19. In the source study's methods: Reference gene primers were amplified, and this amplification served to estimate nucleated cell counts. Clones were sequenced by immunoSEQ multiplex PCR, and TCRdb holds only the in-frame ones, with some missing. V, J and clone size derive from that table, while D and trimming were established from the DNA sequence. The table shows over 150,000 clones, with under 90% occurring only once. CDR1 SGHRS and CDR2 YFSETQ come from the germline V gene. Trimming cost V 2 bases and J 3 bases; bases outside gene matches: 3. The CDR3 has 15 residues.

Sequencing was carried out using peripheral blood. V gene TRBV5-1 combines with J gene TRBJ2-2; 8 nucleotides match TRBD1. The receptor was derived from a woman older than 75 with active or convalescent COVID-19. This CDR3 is CASSFRGPDTGELFF. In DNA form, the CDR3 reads TGCGCCAGCAGCTTCAGGGGGCCGGACACCGGGGAGCTGTTTTTT.